The 28 T cell receptor beta chains listed next were all sequenced from one sample in a study of monozygotic twins with cystic fibrosis. The repertoire was sequenced with immunoSEQ multiplex PCR; TCRdb's copy has only in-frame clones and lacks some. The sample lists approximately 21,000 clones; 87% were seen once. Sequencing was performed on blood. These receptors all come from a woman aged 30 to 39 with cystic fibrosis.

The chain has TRBV4-1 and TRBJ2-7, with D perhaps matching TRBD2 (6 bases). CDR3 size: 16 residues. V lost 0 bases and J lost 2, with 14 bases in between. Germline-derived CDR1 and CDR2 are MGHRA and YSYEKL. CDR3 sequence: CASSQDNLAYTYEQYF. In DNA form, the CDR3 reads TGCGCCAGCAGCCAAGATAATCTAGCGTATACCTACGAGCAGTACTTC.

V is TRBV27 and J is TRBJ1-1; TRBD1 matches at 11 bases. This CDR3 has 17 amino acids. Germline V gene data show CDR1 as MNHEY and CDR2 as SMNVEV (reference sequence). The junction had 5 bases not matched to a gene; V was cut back by 1 base and J by 1 base. CDR3 DNA: TGTGCCAGCAGTTTATTGGGGACAGGGGGGAAGAACACTGAAGCTTTCTTT. Its protein product is CASSLLGTGGKNTEAFF.

The rearrangement uses TRBV6-5 and TRBJ2-7, with D perhaps TRBD2 (6 bases). Between the trimmed V and J ends, which lost 7 bases and 6 bases, there was a span of 10 bases. CDR1 is MNHEY and CDR2 is SVGAGI in the germline V gene. The CDR3 has 11 residues. This CDR3 is CASTEGGEQYF. The DNA of the CDR3 is TGTGCCAGCACCGAGGGAGGCGAGCAGTACTTC.

The chain couples TRBV7-2 to TRBJ2-7; no clear D gene. CDR1 and CDR2 (germline): SGHTA, FQGNSA. The CDR3 covers 12 residues. The V gene lost 5 bases and the J gene lost 2 bases, with 7 bases spanning the gap. The CDR3 DNA follows: TGTGCCAGCAGCCCCGGGCCCTACGAGCAGTACTTC. This codes for CASSPGPYEQYF.

This sequence joins TRBV19 and TRBJ1-2, with no clear D. The germline V and J ends were trimmed by 5 bases and 4 bases, with 11 bases remaining between them. The CDR3 is 13 amino acids. Germline CDR1 and CDR2: LNHDA and SQIVND (reference sequence). The CDR3 loop reads CASSRRGGYGYTF. The CDR3 DNA reads as TGTGCCAGTAGTCGTCGGGGAGGCTATGGCTACACCTTC. Full variable domain (rest looked up from reference TRBV19 and TRBJ1-2): DGGITQSPKYLFRKEGQNVTLSCEQNLNHDAMYWYRQDPGQGLRLIYYSQIVNDFQKGDIAEGYSVSREKKESFPLTVTSAQKNPTAFYLCASSRRGGYGYTFGSGTRLTVV.

The chain combines TRBV21-1 with TRBJ2-1. TRBV21-1 is shown as a pseudogene. This CDR3 region has 15 residues. The CDR3: CASSTTLRGPDEQFF. The CDR3 nucleotides are TGTGCCAGCAGCACGACACTTCGGGGGCCAGATGAGCAGTTCTTC.

V is TRBV2 and J is TRBJ2-7; the D is unclear. CDR1 SNHLY and CDR2 FYNNEI come from the germline V gene. Trimming shortened V by 5 bases and J by 4 bases, and 12 bases separated the two germline ends. CDR3 size: 13 residues. The CDR3, as DNA: TGTGCCAGCAGTCGACCGGAAGGGTACGAGCAGTACTTC. Its protein is CASSRPEGYEQYF.

This sequence joins TRBV11-2 and TRBJ2-1; 8 bases are a match to TRBD1. With V trimmed by 2 bases and J by 7 bases, 1 base remained unmatched. The CDR3 runs 13 residues. Germline CDR1 reads SGHAT; CDR2 reads FQNNGV. CDR3 protein: CASSLYRGNEQFF. CDR3 in DNA: TGTGCCAGCAGCTTATACAGGGGGAATGAGCAGTTCTTC.

CDR3 sequence reads: CASSLGGQVNYGYTF. The CDR3 DNA follows: TGTGCCAGTAGTTTAGGTGGGCAGGTAAACTATGGCTACACCTTC. V usage is TRBV19 and J usage is TRBJ1-2; no reliable D call. The V and J ends lost 5 bases and 2 bases respectively, with 15 bases between them. Germline assignment: CDR1 LNHDA and CDR2 SQIVND (reference sequence). The CDR3 consists of 15 residues.

The table lists this clone with a count of one. The chain is built from TRBV7-9 and TRBJ2-2; D unclear. CDR1 is SEHNR and CDR2 is FQNEAQ in the germline V gene (reference sequence). The CDR3 contains 13 residues. V was shortened by 5 bases and J by 6 bases, with 10 bases between the two germline ends. The CDR3 is CASSPPGSGELFF. In nucleotides, the CDR3 is TGTGCCAGCAGCCCACCCGGATCCGGGGAGCTGTTTTTT. Supplemented by reference TRBV7-9 and TRBJ2-2, the full variable domain reads DTGVSQNPRHKITKRGQNVTFRCDPISEHNRLYWYRQTLGQGPEFLTYFQNEAQLEKSRLLSDRFSAERPKGSFSTLEIQRTEQGDSAMYLCASSPPGSGELFFGEGSRLTVL.

The chain links TRBV5-4 to TRBJ2-5; a possible D gene is TRBD2 (5 bases). CDR1 SGHNT and CDR2 YYREEE come from the germline V gene (reference sequence). The CDR3 covers 14 residues. Deletions cut 0 bases from V and 0 bases from J, with 6 bases between. CDR3 residues: CASSLAGYQETQYF. CDR3 sequence (DNA): TGTGCCAGCAGCTTGGCGGGGTACCAAGAGACCCAGTACTTC. Together with reference TRBV5-4 and TRBJ2-5, the CDR3 gives the full variable domain: ETGVTQSPTHLIKTRGQQVTLRCSSQSGHNTVSWYQQALGQGPQFIFQYYREEENGRGNFPPRFSGLQFPNYSSELNVNALELDDSALYLCASSLAGYQETQYFGPGTRLLVL.

The chain uses TRBV5-6 and TRBJ2-7; D uncertain. Germline V lookup: CDR1 SGHDT, CDR2 YYEEEE. Trimming removed 1 base from V and 1 base from J, with 6 bases in between. The CDR3 sequence is 13 residues long. DNA of the CDR3: TGTGCCAGCAGCTTGTACCCTTCCTACGAGCAGTACTTC. This encodes CASSLYPSYEQYF.

The chain couples TRBV5-1 to TRBJ1-2, with a weak D call TRBD1 (6 bases). Trimming removed 4 bases from V and 2 bases from J, with 18 bases in between. Germline V lookup: CDR1 SGHRS, CDR2 YFSETQ. This CDR3 is built from 16 residues. The chain's CDR3 is CASSPTPSTGNYGYTF. Here the CDR3 DNA reads TGCGCCAGCAGCCCTACGCCATCTACAGGGAACTATGGCTACACCTTC.

J is TRBJ1-2 and V is TRBV4-2, with unresolved D. Germline loops: CDR1 LGHNA, CDR2 YNFKEQ. Trimming took 0 bases from V and 4 from J, leaving 12 bases between them. The CDR3 loop spans 15 amino acids. CDR3 loop: CASSQDLGGGYGYTF. DNA for the CDR3: TGTGCCAGCAGCCAAGATCTCGGCGGAGGCTATGGCTACACCTTC.

This CDR3 reads CASSLNLDRSTDTQYF. CDR3 nucleotide sequence: TGTGCCAGCAGCTTAAACCTTGACAGATCCACAGATACGCAGTATTTT. V gene TRBV7-8 combines with J gene TRBJ2-3; D is perhaps TRBD1 (5 bases). Trimming shortened V by 2 bases and J by 2 bases, and 14 bases separated the two germline ends. This CDR3 contains 16 residues. Germline V gene lookup returns CDR1 SGHVS and CDR2 FQNEAQ.

The V call is TRBV19, the J call TRBJ2-7, with 10 bases matching TRBD1. The germline V gene has CDR1 LNHDA and CDR2 SQIVND (reference sequence). V was pared by 10 bases and J by 6 bases, with 6 bases of the junction left unmatched. This CDR3 spans 12 amino acids. CDR3 loop: CATRDRGPEQYF. CDR3 coding DNA: TGTGCCACCCGGGACAGGGGACCCGAGCAGTACTTC.

The chain's CDR3 is CAWREQGNYGYTF. The CDR3 bases are TGTGCCTGGAGAGAGCAGGGTAACTATGGCTACACCTTC. The J gene is TRBJ1-2, the V gene TRBV30, with D maybe TRBD1 (5 bases). V was clipped by 3 bases and J by 1 base, with 9 bases between them. Germline V gene data show CDR1 as GTSNPN and CDR2 as SVGIG (reference sequence). This CDR3 is built from 13 residues.

The V call is TRBV4-2, the J call TRBJ2-5; TRBD2 is a possible D gene (7 bases). Germline lookup yields CDR1 LGHNA and CDR2 YNFKEQ. Trimming removed 2 bases at V and 5 bases at J, with 18 bases between. CDR3 length equals 16 residues. CDR3 amino acids: CASSQLWGGEEETQYF. CDR3 sequence (DNA): TGTGCCAGCAGCCAACTTTGGGGGGGCGAGGAGGAGACCCAGTACTTC.

The chain uses TRBV27 and TRBJ1-3; maybe TRBD1 (6 bases). V lost 4 bases to trimming and J lost 6 bases, with 10 bases between them. The CDR3 sequence is 13 residues long. Germline loops: CDR1 MNHEY, CDR2 SMNVEV (reference sequence). The CDR3 sequence is CASSSRTENTIYF. In DNA, the CDR3 is TGTGCCAGCAGTTCCCGGACAGAAAACACCATATATTTT.

The rearrangement joins TRBV12-5 to TRBJ2-3; 12 positions agree with TRBD2. The ends lost 5 bases at V and 4 bases at J; junction bases unmatched: 13. The CDR3 loop spans 18 amino acids. Per the germline V gene, CDR1 is LGHNT and CDR2 is FRNRAP. Here the CDR3 reads CASGLRLLAGGPPDTQYF. In DNA form, the CDR3 reads TGTGCTAGTGGTCTTAGACTACTAGCGGGGGGCCCCCCAGATACGCAGTATTTT.

In this sample, this clone turned up once. The J gene is TRBJ2-1, the V gene TRBV12-5; D not certain. This CDR3 contains 14 residues. Germline CDR1 is LGHNT and CDR2 is FRNRAP. V gave up 6 bases and J gave up 0 bases, with 9 bases separating them. The CDR3 reads CASGGQSSYNEQFF. The DNA of the CDR3 is TGTGCTAGTGGCGGCCAGAGCTCCTACAATGAGCAGTTCTTC.

The chain links TRBV6-4 to TRBJ2-3; 8 bases match TRBD2. CDR1 is MRHNA and CDR2 is SNTAGT in the germline V gene. Trimming at V came to 5 bases and at J to 5 bases, leaving 9 bases not matched to a gene. This CDR3 comprises 15 residues. The CDR3 is CASSPRGGYGDTQYF. The CDR3 DNA follows: TGTGCCAGCAGTCCCCGGGGGGGCTATGGAGATACGCAGTATTTT.

The chain joins TRBV28 to TRBJ2-7; 8 bases fit TRBD2. J lost 2 bases, V lost 4 bases, and 4 bases had no gene match. The CDR3 is made up of 14 amino acids. Per the germline V gene, CDR1 is MDHEN and CDR2 is SYDVKM. The CDR3 reads CASSSRAGAYEQYF. In DNA, the CDR3 is TGTGCCAGCAGTTCAAGAGCGGGGGCCTACGAGCAGTACTTC. The full variable domain, completed using reference TRBV28 and TRBJ2-7, is DVKVTQSSRYLVKRTGEKVFLECVQDMDHENMFWYRQDPGLGLRLIYFSYDVKMKEKGDIPEGYSVSREKKERFSLILESASTNQTSMYLCASSSRAGAYEQYFGPGTRLTVT.

The rearrangement links TRBV5-6 to TRBJ2-7, with D maybe TRBD2 (6 bases). The CDR3 covers 15 residues. Germline assignment: CDR1 SGHDT and CDR2 YYEEEE. The germline V and J ends were trimmed by 6 bases and 3 bases, with 19 bases remaining between them. CDR3 sequence (DNA): TGTGCCAGCAACCTCCCAGGGACTTATATCTACGAGCAGTACTTC. This translates into CASNLPGTYIYEQYF.

The chain combines TRBV6-1 with TRBJ1-4; TRBD1 aligns across 7 bases. Per germline, CDR1 MNHNS and CDR2 SASEGT. The CDR3 runs to 15 residues. V dropped 8 bases and J dropped 8; count of bases not matched to a gene: 14. The CDR3 DNA sequence: TGTGCCAGCGGGCCTAAGAAGGGGGCAGGGGAAAAACTGTTTTTT. It encodes CASGPKKGAGEKLFF.

The chain combines TRBV2 with TRBJ1-2; possible D gene TRBD1, 6 bases. V gave up 4 bases and J gave up 6 bases, with 12 bases separating them. The CDR3 contains 13 residues. Looked up from germline, CDR1 is SNHLY and CDR2 is FYNNEI. The CDR3 spells CASSAYREDGYTF. The CDR3 DNA reads as TGTGCCAGCAGTGCGTACAGGGAGGATGGCTACACCTTC.

The chain carries TRBV4-3 and TRBJ2-6; maybe TRBD2 (5 bases). In germline, CDR1 is LGHNA, CDR2 YSLEER. Trimming took off 0 bases at V and 0 bases at J, with 21 bases between the two ends. The CDR3 has 21 residues. The CDR3 sequence: CASSQELRWGPGGSGANVLTF. The DNA for the CDR3 is TGCGCCAGCAGCCAAGAGCTCCGTTGGGGTCCAGGAGGCTCTGGGGCCAACGTCCTGACTTTC.

The rearrangement uses TRBV18 and TRBJ2-1; the match to TRBD1 covers 8 bases. Germline loops: CDR1 KGHSH, CDR2 LQKENI. The CDR3 has 14 amino acids. With 3 bases clipped from V and 13 bases from J, the junction kept 11 bases outside the gene matches. CDR3 in amino acids: CASSPAPDPGGQFF. The CDR3 DNA follows: TGTGCCAGCTCACCCGCGCCGGACCCAGGGGGCCAGTTCTTC. Full variable domain (outside the CDR3, taken from reference TRBV18 and TRBJ2-1): NAGVMQNPRHLVRRRGQEARLRCSPMKGHSHVYWYRQLPEEGLKFMVYLQKENIIDESGMPKERFSAEFPKEGPSILRIQQVVRGDSAAYFCASSPAPDPGGQFFGPGTRLTVL.